This is a list of T cell receptor beta chains from one sample in a study of metastatic and nonmetastatic thyroid tumors. TCRdb recomputed clones from the PCR reads via MiXCR. The sample lists around 5,000 clones, approximately 27% occurring once. Sequencing was carried out using adjacent normal tissue. The receptors were sampled from a female donor with papillary thyroid cancer or a benign thyroid nodule (not recorded which). Some clones in this sample may be carry-over from other donors' samples. CDR3s include the opening cysteine and the closing phenylalanine or tryptophan. Each record gives: J gene, V gene, clone size, D gene, CDR3 protein, CDR3 DNA. D genes are given only for firm matches. Not all rows give a size; the values are once, few, many and, for expanded clones, a class.

J gene: TRBJ1-3; V gene: TRBV5-1; clone size: few; D gene: NA; CDR3 protein: CASSLGGPGTGNTIYF; CDR3 DNA: TGCGCCAGCAGCTTGGGCGGTCCTGGGACAGGAAACACCATATATTTT
J gene: TRBJ2-7; V gene: TRBV6-6; clone size: NA; D gene: NA; CDR3 protein: CASSYSSVYEQYF; CDR3 DNA: TGTGCCAGCAGTTACTCGTCAGTCTACGAGCAGTACTTC
J gene: TRBJ1-6; V gene: TRBV5-1; clone size: NA; D gene: TRBD1; CDR3 protein: CASSPGWTGFDSPLHF; CDR3 DNA: TGCGCCAGCAGCCCAGGGTGGACAGGGTTTGATTCACCCCTCCATTTT
J gene: TRBJ2-6; V gene: TRBV10-3; clone size: medium-sized; D gene: NA; CDR3 protein: CATSLSGANVLTF; CDR3 DNA: TGTGCCACCAGCCTCTCTGGGGCCAACGTCCTGACTTTC
J gene: TRBJ1-1; V gene: TRBV18; clone size: NA; D gene: NA; CDR3 protein: CASSGGSTEAFF; CDR3 DNA: TGTGCCAGCTCAGGCGGGAGCACTGAAGCTTTCTTT
J gene: TRBJ1-1; V gene: TRBV5-1; clone size: NA; D gene: NA; CDR3 protein: CASSLFPVVRAGGVDTEAFF; CDR3 DNA: TGCGCCAGCAGCTTATTTCCCGTGGTGAGGGCGGGCGGTGTCGACACTGAAGCTTTCTTC
J gene: TRBJ2-1; V gene: TRBV20-1; clone size: NA; D gene: TRBD2; CDR3 protein: CSASGTSGSLHEQFF; CDR3 DNA: TGCAGTGCTTCCGGGACTAGCGGGAGTTTGCATGAGCAGTTCTTC
J gene: TRBJ2-1; V gene: TRBV24-1; clone size: medium-sized; D gene: NA; CDR3 protein: CATSDRGARQGKNEQFF; CDR3 DNA: TGTGCCACCAGTGATCGGGGGGCGAGACAGGGCAAGAATGAGCAGTTCTTC
J gene: TRBJ1-2; V gene: TRBV27; clone size: NA; D gene: NA; CDR3 protein: CASSFQGDYGYTF; CDR3 DNA: TGTGCCAGCAGTTTCCAGGGAGACTATGGCTACACCTTC
J gene: TRBJ2-3; V gene: TRBV6-5; clone size: few; D gene: NA; CDR3 protein: CASSLTVPGTDTQYF; CDR3 DNA: TGTGCCAGCAGTTTGACAGTTCCGGGCACAGATACGCAGTATTTT
J gene: TRBJ2-1; V gene: TRBV6-2/TRBV6-3; clone size: NA; D gene: NA; CDR3 protein: CASRSGAGWYNEQFF; CDR3 DNA: TGTGCCAGCAGGAGTGGTGCAGGGTGGTACAATGAGCAGTTCTTC
J gene: TRBJ1-2; V gene: TRBV4-1; clone size: NA; D gene: NA; CDR3 protein: CASSQVAPPVYGYTF; CDR3 DNA: TGCGCCAGCAGCCAAGTGGCTCCGCCCGTCTATGGCTACACCTTC
J gene: TRBJ2-2; V gene: TRBV30; clone size: few; D gene: TRBD1; CDR3 protein: CAWMPRDRDTGELFF; CDR3 DNA: TGTGCCTGGATGCCCCGGGACAGGGACACCGGGGAGCTGTTTTTT
J gene: TRBJ1-1; V gene: TRBV19; clone size: few; D gene: TRBD1; CDR3 protein: CASTRGQGALRNTEAFF; CDR3 DNA: TGTGCCAGTACCAGGGGACAGGGGGCCCTCAGGAACACTGAAGCTTTCTTT
J gene: TRBJ2-7; V gene: TRBV30; clone size: NA; D gene: NA; CDR3 protein: CAWRLGHGWAESEQYF; CDR3 DNA: TGTGCCTGGAGACTAGGCCATGGGTGGGCGGAAAGCGAGCAGTACTTC
J gene: TRBJ2-7; V gene: TRBV28; clone size: medium-sized; D gene: TRBD2; CDR3 protein: CASRGLAGPEQYF; CDR3 DNA: TGTGCCAGCAGAGGACTAGCGGGACCCGAGCAGTACTTC
J gene: TRBJ2-7; V gene: TRBV6-2/TRBV6-3; clone size: few; D gene: TRBD1; CDR3 protein: CASRYVQGGEQYF; CDR3 DNA: TGTGCCAGCAGATACGTACAGGGGGGCGAGCAGTACTTC
J gene: TRBJ2-7; V gene: TRBV20-1; clone size: once; D gene: NA; CDR3 protein: CSARGVSYEQYF; CDR3 DNA: TGCAGTGCTAGGGGTGTCTCCTACGAGCAGTACTTC
J gene: TRBJ2-6; V gene: TRBV7-6; clone size: NA; D gene: NA; CDR3 protein: CASIEGTESSGSNVLTF; CDR3 DNA: TGTGCCAGCATTGAAGGGACGGAAAGCTCTGGGTCCAACGTCCTGACTTTC
J gene: TRBJ1-1; V gene: TRBV6-1; clone size: NA; D gene: TRBD1; CDR3 protein: CASNRGVGMNTEAFF; CDR3 DNA: TGTGCCAGCAACAGGGGAGTAGGGATGAACACTGAAGCTTTCTTT
J gene: TRBJ2-7; V gene: TRBV12-3/TRBV12-4; clone size: medium-sized; D gene: TRBD2; CDR3 protein: CASSSGGESYEQYF; CDR3 DNA: TGTGCCAGCAGTAGCGGGGGGGAGTCCTACGAGCAGTACTTC
J gene: TRBJ2-7; V gene: TRBV5-1; clone size: medium-sized; D gene: TRBD2; CDR3 protein: CASNANRLADPLGEQYF; CDR3 DNA: TGCGCCAGCAACGCAAATCGGCTAGCGGATCCCCTGGGCGAGCAGTACTTC
J gene: TRBJ1-1; V gene: TRBV19; clone size: NA; D gene: TRBD1; CDR3 protein: CASSRDSHTEAFF; CDR3 DNA: TGTGCCAGTAGTAGGGACAGTCACACTGAAGCTTTCTTT
J gene: TRBJ2-7; V gene: TRBV10-1; clone size: medium-sized; D gene: TRBD1; CDR3 protein: CASSEGTDGPYEQYF; CDR3 DNA: TGCGCCAGCAGTGAAGGGACAGACGGACCCTACGAACAGTACTTC
J gene: TRBJ2-7; V gene: TRBV7-9; clone size: medium-sized; D gene: NA; CDR3 protein: CASSLEKYEQYF; CDR3 DNA: TGTGCCAGCAGCTTAGAGAAATACGAGCAGTACTTC
J gene: TRBJ1-2; V gene: TRBV27; clone size: NA; D gene: TRBD1; CDR3 protein: CASSLSPGGYGYTF; CDR3 DNA: TGTGCCAGCAGTTTATCACCAGGGGGCTATGGCTACACCTTC
J gene: TRBJ2-1; V gene: TRBV7-9; clone size: NA; D gene: NA; CDR3 protein: CASSRGDNEQFF; CDR3 DNA: TGTGCCAGCAGCCGCGGGGACAATGAGCAGTTCTTC